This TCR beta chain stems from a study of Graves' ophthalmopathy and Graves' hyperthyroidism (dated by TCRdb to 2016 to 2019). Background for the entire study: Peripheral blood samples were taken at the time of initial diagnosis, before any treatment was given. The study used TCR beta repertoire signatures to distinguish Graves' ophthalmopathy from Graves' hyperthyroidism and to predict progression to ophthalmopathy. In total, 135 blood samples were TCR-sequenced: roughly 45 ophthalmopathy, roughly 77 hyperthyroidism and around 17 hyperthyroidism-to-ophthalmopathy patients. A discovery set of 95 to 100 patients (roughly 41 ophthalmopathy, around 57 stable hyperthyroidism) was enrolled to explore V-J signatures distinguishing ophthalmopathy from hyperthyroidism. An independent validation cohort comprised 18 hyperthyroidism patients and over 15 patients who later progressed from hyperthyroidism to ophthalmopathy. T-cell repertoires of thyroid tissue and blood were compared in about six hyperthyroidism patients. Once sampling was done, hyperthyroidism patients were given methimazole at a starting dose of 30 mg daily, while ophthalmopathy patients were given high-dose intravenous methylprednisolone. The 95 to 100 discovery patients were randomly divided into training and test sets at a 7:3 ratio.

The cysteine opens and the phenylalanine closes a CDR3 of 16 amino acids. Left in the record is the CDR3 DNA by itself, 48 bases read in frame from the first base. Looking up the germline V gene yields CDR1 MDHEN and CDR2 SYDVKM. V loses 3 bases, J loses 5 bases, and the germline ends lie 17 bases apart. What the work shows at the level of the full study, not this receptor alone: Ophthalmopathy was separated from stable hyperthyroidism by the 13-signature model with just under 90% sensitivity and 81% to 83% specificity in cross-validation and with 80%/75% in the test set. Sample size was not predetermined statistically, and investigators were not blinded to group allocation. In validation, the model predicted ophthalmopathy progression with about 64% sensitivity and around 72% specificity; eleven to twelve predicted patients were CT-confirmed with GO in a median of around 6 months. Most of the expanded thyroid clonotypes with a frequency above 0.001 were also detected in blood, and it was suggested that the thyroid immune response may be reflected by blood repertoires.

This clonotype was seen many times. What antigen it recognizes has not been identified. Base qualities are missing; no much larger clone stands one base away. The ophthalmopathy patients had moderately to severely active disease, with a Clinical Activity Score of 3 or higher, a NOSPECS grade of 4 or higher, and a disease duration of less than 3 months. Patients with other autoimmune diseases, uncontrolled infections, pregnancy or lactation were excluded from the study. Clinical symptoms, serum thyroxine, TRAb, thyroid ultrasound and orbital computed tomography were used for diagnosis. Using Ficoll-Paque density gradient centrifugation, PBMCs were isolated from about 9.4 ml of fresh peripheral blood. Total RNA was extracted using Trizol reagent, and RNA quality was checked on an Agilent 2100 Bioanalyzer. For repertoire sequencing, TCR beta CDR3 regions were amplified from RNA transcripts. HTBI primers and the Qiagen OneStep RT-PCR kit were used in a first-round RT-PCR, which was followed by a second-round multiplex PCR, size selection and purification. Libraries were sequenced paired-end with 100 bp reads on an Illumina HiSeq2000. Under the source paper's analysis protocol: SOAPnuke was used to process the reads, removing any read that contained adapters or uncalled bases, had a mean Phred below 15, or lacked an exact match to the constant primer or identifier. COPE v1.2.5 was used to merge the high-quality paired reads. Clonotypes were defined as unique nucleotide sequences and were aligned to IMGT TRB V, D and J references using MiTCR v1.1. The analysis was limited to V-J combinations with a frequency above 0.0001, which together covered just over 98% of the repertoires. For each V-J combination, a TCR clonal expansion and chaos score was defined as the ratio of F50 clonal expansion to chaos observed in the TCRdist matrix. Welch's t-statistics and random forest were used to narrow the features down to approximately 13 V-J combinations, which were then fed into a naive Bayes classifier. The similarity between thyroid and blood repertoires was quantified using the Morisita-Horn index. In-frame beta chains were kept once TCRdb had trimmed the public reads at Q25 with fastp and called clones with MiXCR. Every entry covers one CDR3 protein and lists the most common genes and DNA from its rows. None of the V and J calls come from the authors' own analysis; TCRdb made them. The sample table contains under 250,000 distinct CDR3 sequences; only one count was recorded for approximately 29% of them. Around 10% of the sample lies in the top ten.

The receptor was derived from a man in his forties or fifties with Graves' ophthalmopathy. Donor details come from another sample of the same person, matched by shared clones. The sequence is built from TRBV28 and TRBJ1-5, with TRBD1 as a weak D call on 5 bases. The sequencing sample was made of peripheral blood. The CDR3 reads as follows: CASSFAQAFWDQPQHF. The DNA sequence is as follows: TGTGCCAGCAGTTTCGCACAGGCCTTTTGGGATCAGCCCCAGCATTTT.